The 2 T cell receptor beta chains presented below share a single source sample, sequenced in a study of T cells in tuberculosis. Libraries were prepared by immunoSEQ multiplex PCR; TCRdb keeps only in-frame clonotypes and omits some of them. Of roughly 30,000 clones in the sample, more than 85% were seen once. Sequenced material: PBMCs. These receptors originate from a donor aged 10-29 years with latent tuberculosis or without tuberculosis infection.

This clone was picked up one time. The chain recombines TRBV7-8 with TRBJ1-1, with a tentative D call TRBD1 (5 bases). The V end was cut by 5 bases, the J end by 9 bases, with 16 bases between. The CDR3 extends over 13 amino acids. Germline-derived CDR1 and CDR2 are SGHVS and FQNEAQ. The CDR3 loop is CASSPDSTDQAFF. Here the CDR3 DNA reads TGTGCCAGCAGCCCAGACTCGACAGACCAAGCTTTCTTT.

For the CDR3, the DNA is TGTGCCAGCAGCTTACCCCCCGGGGGGGCAAGAAGCACAGATACGCAGTATTTT. Encoded protein: CASSLPPGGARSTDTQYF. The chain uses TRBV7-2 and TRBJ2-3; 8 nucleotides align to TRBD2. The germline V gene encodes CDR1 SGHTA and CDR2 FQGNSA. The J segment lost 0 bases and the V segment lost 2 bases, leaving 10 bases of the junction unmatched. The CDR3 extends over 18 amino acids.